In this sample, the clone carrying this T cell receptor (beta chain) turned up a few times. The data belong to a study of beta chain features in type 1 diabetes. Germline assignment: CDR1 SEHNR and CDR2 FQNEAQ (reference sequence). Trimming took off 3 bases at V and 5 bases at J, with 5 bases between the two ends. The CDR3 runs to 13 residues. The investigators reverse transcribed all of the isolated RNA, so they sequenced expressed TCRB transcripts. Assay: immunoSEQ multiplex PCR; the TCRdb copy retains only in-frame clones and omits some. The data hold around 320,000 clones, with about 15% observed a single time.

The V gene is TRBV7-9, the J gene TRBJ1-6, with unresolved D. The receptor was isolated from a man aged 30-40 years in good health. Sequenced: central memory CD4+ T cells from blood. For the CDR3, the DNA is TGTGCCAGCAGCTTTGCCGATAATTCACCCCTCCACTTT. It encodes CASSFADNSPLHF.